This paragraph covers one TCR beta chain sequence. TCRdb re-derived calls from the reads in MiXCR, one entry per CDR3 protein. The table shows approximately 97,000 distinct CDR3 sequences, with around 30% occurring only once. The sample is drawn from a study of type 1 regulatory T cells. The wider study: T-allo10 is a Tr1-enriched, alloantigen-specific CD4 T cell product made in vitro.

Material for sequencing was CD4+ T cells, either the whole sample or a sorted fraction (not recorded which). This clonotype was obtained from a human donor in good health.

The CDR3 spells CASSSPTGAPNTEAFF. CDR3 bases: TGTGCCAGCAGTTCCCCGACAGGGGCCCCGAACACTGAAGCTTTCTTT. V is TRBV6-5 and J is TRBJ1-1, with 8 bases matching TRBD1. The CDR3 loop spans 16 amino acids. With V trimmed by 4 bases and J by 1 base, 8 bases remained unmatched. Germline loops: CDR1 MNHEY, CDR2 SVGAGI.